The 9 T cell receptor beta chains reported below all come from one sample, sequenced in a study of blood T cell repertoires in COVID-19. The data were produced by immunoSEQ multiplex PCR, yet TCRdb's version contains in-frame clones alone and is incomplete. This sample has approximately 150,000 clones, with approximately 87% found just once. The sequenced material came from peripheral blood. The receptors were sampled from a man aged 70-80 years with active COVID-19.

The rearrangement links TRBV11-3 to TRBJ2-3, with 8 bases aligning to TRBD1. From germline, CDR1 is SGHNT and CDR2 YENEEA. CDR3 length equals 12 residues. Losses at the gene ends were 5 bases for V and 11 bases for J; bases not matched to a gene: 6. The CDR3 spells CASSPGQGMQYF. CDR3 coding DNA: TGTGCCAGCAGCCCAGGACAGGGTATGCAGTATTTT. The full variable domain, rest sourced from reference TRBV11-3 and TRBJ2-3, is EAGVVQSPRYKIIEKKQPVAFWCNPISGHNTLYWYLQNLGQGPELLIRYENEEAVDDSQLPKDRFSAERLKGVDSTLKIQPAELGDSAVYLCASSPGQGMQYFGPGTRLTVL.

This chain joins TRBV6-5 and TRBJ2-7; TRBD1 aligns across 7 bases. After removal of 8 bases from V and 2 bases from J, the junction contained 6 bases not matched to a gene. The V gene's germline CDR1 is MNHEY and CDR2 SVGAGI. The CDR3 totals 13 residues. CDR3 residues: CASLGQRPYEQYF. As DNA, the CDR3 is TGTGCCAGCTTGGGACAGCGACCCTACGAGCAGTACTTC.

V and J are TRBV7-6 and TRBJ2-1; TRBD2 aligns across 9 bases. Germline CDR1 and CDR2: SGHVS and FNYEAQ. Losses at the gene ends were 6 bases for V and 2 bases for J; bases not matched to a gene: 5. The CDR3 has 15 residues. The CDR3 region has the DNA TGTGCCAGCAGGCGGGCTAGCGGGACCTACAATGAGCAGTTCTTC. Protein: CASRRASGTYNEQFF.

In DNA form, the CDR3 reads TGTGCCAGCAGCCTCCCTCCCCCCAGGGAAGCTTTCTTT. Its protein product is CASSLPPPREAFF. The chain uses TRBV28 and TRBJ1-1, with no clear D. V lost 6 bases and J lost 8, with 16 bases in between. The CDR3 contains 13 residues. CDR1 is MDHEN and CDR2 is SYDVKM in the germline V gene.

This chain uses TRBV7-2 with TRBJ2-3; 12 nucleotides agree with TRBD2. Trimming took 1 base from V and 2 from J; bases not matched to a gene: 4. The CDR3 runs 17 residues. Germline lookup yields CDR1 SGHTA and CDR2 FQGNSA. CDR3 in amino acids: CASSLVRLAGVTDTQYF. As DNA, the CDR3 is TGTGCCAGCAGCTTAGTGAGACTAGCGGGAGTCACAGATACGCAGTATTTT.

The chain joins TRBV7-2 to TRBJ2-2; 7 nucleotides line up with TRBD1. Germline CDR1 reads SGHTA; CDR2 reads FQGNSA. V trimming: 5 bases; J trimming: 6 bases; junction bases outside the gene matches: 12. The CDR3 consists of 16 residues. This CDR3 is CASSPSGGFSAGELFF. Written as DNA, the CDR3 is TGTGCCAGCAGCCCATCAGGGGGATTTTCGGCCGGGGAGCTGTTTTTT. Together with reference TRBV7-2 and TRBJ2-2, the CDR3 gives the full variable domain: GAGVSQSPSNKVTEKGKDVELRCDPISGHTALYWYRQSLGQGLEFLIYFQGNSAPDKSGLPSDRFSAERTGGSVSTLTIQRTQQEDSAVYLCASSPSGGFSAGELFFGEGSRLTVL.

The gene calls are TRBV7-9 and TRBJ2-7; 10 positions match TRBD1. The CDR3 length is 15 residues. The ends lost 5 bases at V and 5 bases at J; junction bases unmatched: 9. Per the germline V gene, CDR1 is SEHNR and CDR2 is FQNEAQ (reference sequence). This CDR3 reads CASSDMDRGWDEQYF. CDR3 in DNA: TGTGCCAGCAGCGACATGGACAGGGGGTGGGACGAGCAGTACTTC.

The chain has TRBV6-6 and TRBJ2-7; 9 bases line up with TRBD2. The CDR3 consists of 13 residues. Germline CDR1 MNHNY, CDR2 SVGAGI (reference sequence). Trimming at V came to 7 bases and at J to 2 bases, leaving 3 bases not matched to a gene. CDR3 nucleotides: TGTGCCAGCAAAGCGGGAGGTACCTACGAGCAGTACTTC. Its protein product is CASKAGGTYEQYF.

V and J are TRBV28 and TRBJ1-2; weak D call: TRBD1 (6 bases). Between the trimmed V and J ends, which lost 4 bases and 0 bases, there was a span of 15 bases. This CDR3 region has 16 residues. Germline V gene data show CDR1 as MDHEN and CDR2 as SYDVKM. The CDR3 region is CASSWGGQLANYGYTF. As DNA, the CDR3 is TGTGCCAGCAGTTGGGGGGGGCAGTTAGCTAACTATGGCTACACCTTC.